These 13 T cell receptor beta chains came from one sample sequenced in a study of T cells in Graves' hyperthyroidism and ophthalmopathy. TCR beta CDR3 regions were amplified from RNA transcripts. First-round RT-PCR targeting the TCR CDR3 was performed with the HTBI primer set. TCRdb reprocessed the multiplex PCR reads via MiXCR and lists one record per CDR3 protein. The sample records approximately 330,000 distinct CDR3 sequences, 21% being singletons. Sequenced: blood. These receptor sequences come from a woman aged 45-60 years with Graves' hyperthyroidism.

V is TRBV3-1 and J is TRBJ2-3; D is possibly TRBD1 or TRBD2 (5 bases each). This CDR3 comprises 14 residues. Germline V gene sequence: CDR1 LGHDT, CDR2 YNNKEL (reference sequence). Trimming shortened V by 4 bases and J by 4 bases, and 12 bases separated the two germline ends. The CDR3, as DNA: TGTGCCAGCAGCCTTTTGGGGGTATCAGATACGCAGTATTTT. Translating it yields CASSLLGVSDTQYF.

This clonotype was detected only a few times. This chain joins TRBV30 and TRBJ2-3; D is possibly TRBD2 (6 bases). CDR1 is GTSNPN, CDR2 SVGIG, per germline (reference sequence). The CDR3 covers 13 residues. V lost 5 bases and J lost 4, with 13 bases in between. As DNA, the CDR3 is TGTGCCTGGGGGACTCAAGGGGCAGATACGCAGTATTTT. Protein product: CAWGTQGADTQYF.

The rearrangement joins TRBV5-1 to TRBJ2-1, with 7 bases matching TRBD2. Germline V gene lookup returns CDR1 SGHRS and CDR2 YFSETQ. The V segment lost 0 bases and the J segment 8 bases; nucleotides outside the gene matches: 8. This CDR3 has 15 residues. The CDR3 reads CASSLAGDYGDEQFF. The DNA for the CDR3 is TGCGCCAGCAGCTTGGCCGGGGACTACGGGGATGAGCAGTTCTTC.

V is TRBV10-1 and J is TRBJ2-2; 8 bases are a match to TRBD1. Germline CDR1 and CDR2: WNHNN and SYGVQD (reference sequence). The V and J ends lost 6 bases and 4 bases, in that order; junction bases with no gene match: 4. The CDR3 covers 14 residues. In DNA form, the CDR3 reads TGCGCCAGCAGAATGGACAGGGTCACCGGGGAGCTGTTTTTT. Encoded protein: CASRMDRVTGELFF.

This clonotype was seen a few times. The chain joins TRBV2 to TRBJ1-5, with 7 nucleotides matching TRBD1. CDR1 and CDR2 (germline): SNHLY, FYNNEI. V lost 7 bases to trimming and J lost 2 bases; unmatched junction nucleotides: 8. The CDR3 has 15 residues. The CDR3 region is CASTQPGTGNQPQHF. CDR3 nucleotides: TGTGCCAGCACCCAGCCCGGGACAGGCAATCAGCCCCAGCATTTT.

The rearrangement joins TRBV2 to TRBJ1-1, with TRBD1 as a possible D gene (5 bases). Trimming cost V 9 bases and J 6 bases, with 17 bases left between them. Per the germline V gene, CDR1 is SNHLY and CDR2 is FYNNEI. CDR3 length: 13 amino acids. This CDR3 reads CARTPGQGAEAFF. The CDR3 coding sequence is TGTGCCAGAACTCCGGGCCAAGGGGCTGAAGCTTTCTTT.

The CDR3 DNA reads TGTGCCAGCAGCCCCTGGGGGATGCGGGGGGGTGGGGATACGCAGTATTTT. Translation gives CASSPWGMRGGGDTQYF. This chain joins TRBV7-2 and TRBJ2-3; 9 nucleotides align to TRBD2. The germline V gene encodes CDR1 SGHTA and CDR2 FQGNSA. Trimming cost V 5 bases and J 6 bases; bases outside gene matches: 15. This CDR3 spans 17 amino acids.

Comments on this clonotype: Without the conserved terminal phenylalanine or tryptophan, this CDR3 likely stems from a read error. The V call is TRBV28, the J call TRBJ1-4; D may be TRBD1 (5 bases). Germline V gene data show CDR1 as MDHEN and CDR2 as SYDVKM. The CDR3 totals 15 residues. Trimming left V 6 bases short and J 3 bases short, with 14 bases between. The CDR3 DNA reads as TGTGCCAGCAGCACCACAGGCTCGTCTAATGAAAAACTGTTTTCT. Translating gives CASSTTGSSNEKLFS.

V usage is TRBV12-3 or TRBV12-4 and J usage is TRBJ2-1; D is possibly TRBD2 (6 bases). The CDR3 consists of 14 residues. The germline V and J ends were trimmed by 8 bases and 0 bases, with 11 bases remaining between them. CDR3 sequence: CASLAVSSYNEQFF. The DNA of the CDR3 is TGTGCCAGCTTAGCGGTGAGCTCCTACAATGAGCAGTTCTTC.

This clonotype has ten or more counts. V and J are TRBV20-1 and TRBJ2-5, with a tentative D call TRBD2 (5 bases). The germline V gene has CDR1 DFQATT and CDR2 SNEGSKA (reference sequence). V was clipped by 5 bases and J by 4 bases, with 11 bases between them. The CDR3 has 12 amino acids. In DNA form, the CDR3 reads TGCAGTGCTCGGGGTTCGTCAGAGACCCAGTACTTC. Protein: CSARGSSETQYF.

In this sample, this clonotype turned up many times. The chain carries TRBV6-1 and TRBJ2-7, with TRBD1 matching over 10 bases. The V segment lost 5 bases and the J segment 5 bases; nucleotides outside the gene matches: 9. Germline V CDR1 and CDR2: MNHNS, SASEGT. The CDR3 covers 15 residues. CDR3 DNA sequence: TGTGCCAGCAGTTACTGGGACAGGGGAGCCAACGAGCAGTACTTC. Amino acid sequence: CASSYWDRGANEQYF.

This clonotype was detected ten times or more. The chain recombines TRBV24-1 with TRBJ2-1; maybe TRBD2 (6 bases). There are 14 residues in the CDR3. Germline CDR1 and CDR2: KGHDR and SFDVKD. V was trimmed by 4 bases and J by 6 bases, leaving 12 bases between them. CDR3 amino acids: CATSDPIAANEQFF. CDR3 sequence (DNA): TGTGCCACCAGTGACCCAATAGCGGCCAATGAGCAGTTCTTC.

The chain couples TRBV5-1 to TRBJ1-3; D gene ambiguous. The CDR3 has 15 residues. From germline, CDR1 is SGHRS and CDR2 YFSETQ. Trimming cost V 0 bases and J 0 bases, with 7 bases left between them. CDR3 nucleotides: TGCGCCAGCAGCTTGGCTTTGAACTCTGGAAACACCATATATTTT. Its protein is CASSLALNSGNTIYF.